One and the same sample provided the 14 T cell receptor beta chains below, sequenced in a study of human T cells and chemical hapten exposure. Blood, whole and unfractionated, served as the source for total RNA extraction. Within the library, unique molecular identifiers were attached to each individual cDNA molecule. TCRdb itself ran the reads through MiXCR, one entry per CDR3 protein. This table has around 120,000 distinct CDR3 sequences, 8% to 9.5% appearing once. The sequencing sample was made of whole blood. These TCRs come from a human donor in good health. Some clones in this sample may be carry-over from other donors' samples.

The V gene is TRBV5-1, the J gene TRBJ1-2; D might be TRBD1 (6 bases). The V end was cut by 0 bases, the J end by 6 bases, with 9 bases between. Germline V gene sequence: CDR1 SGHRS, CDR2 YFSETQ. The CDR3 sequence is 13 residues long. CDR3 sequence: CASSLGTEDGYTF. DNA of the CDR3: TGCGCCAGCAGCTTGGGGACAGAGGATGGCTACACCTTC.

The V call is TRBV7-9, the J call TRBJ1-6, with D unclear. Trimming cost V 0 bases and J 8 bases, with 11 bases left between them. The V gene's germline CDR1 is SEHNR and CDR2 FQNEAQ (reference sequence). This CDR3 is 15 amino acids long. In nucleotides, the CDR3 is TGTGCCAGCAGCTTAGCTGGACGCGGGGATTCACCCCTCCACTTT. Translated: CASSLAGRGDSPLHF.

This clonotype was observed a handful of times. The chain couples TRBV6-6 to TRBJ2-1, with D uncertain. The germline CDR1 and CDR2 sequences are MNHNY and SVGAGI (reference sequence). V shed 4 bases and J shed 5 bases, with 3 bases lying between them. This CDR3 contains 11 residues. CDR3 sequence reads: CASSLNNEQFF. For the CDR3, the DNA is TGTGCCAGCAGTTTAAACAATGAGCAGTTCTTC.

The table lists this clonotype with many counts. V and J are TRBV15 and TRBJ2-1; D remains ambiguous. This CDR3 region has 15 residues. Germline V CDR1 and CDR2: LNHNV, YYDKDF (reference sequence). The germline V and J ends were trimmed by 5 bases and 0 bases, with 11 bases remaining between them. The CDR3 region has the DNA TGTGCCACCAGCCGGGCCCGGACCTCCTACAATGAGCAGTTCTTC. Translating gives CATSRARTSYNEQFF.

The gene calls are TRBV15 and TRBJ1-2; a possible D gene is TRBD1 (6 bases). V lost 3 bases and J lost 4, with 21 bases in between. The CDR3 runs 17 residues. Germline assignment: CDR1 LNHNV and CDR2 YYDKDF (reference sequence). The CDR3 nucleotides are TGTGCCACCAGCAGGGGGAACAGGGATGTAGAACTCTATGGCTACACCTTC. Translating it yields CATSRGNRDVELYGYTF.

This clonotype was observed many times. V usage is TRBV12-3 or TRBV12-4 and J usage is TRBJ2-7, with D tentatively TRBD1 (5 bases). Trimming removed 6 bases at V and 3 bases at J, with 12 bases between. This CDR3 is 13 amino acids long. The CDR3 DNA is TGTGCCAGCAGCCCCACAGGCCTCTACGAGCAGTACTTC. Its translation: CASSPTGLYEQYF.

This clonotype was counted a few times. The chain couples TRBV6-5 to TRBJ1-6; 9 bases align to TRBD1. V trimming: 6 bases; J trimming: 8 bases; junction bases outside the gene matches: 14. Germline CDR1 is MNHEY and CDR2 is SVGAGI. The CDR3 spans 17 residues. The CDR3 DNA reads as TGTGCCAGCAGCCGCATGGCCGGGACAGGGTCGGATTCACCCCTCCACTTT. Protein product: CASSRMAGTGSDSPLHF.

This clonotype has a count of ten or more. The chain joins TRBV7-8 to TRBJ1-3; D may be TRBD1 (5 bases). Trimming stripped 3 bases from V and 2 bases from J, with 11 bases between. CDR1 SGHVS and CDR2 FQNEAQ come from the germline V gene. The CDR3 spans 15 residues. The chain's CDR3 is CASSLRGRAGNTIYF. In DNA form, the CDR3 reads TGTGCCAGCAGCTTGAGGGGCAGGGCTGGAAACACCATATATTTT.

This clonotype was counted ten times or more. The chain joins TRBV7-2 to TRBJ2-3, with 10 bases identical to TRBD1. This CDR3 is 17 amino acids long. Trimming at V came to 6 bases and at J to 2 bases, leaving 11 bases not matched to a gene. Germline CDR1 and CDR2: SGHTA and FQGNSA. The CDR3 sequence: CASRFYGTGAFTDTQYF. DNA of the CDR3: TGTGCCAGCAGATTCTACGGGACAGGGGCCTTCACAGATACGCAGTATTTT. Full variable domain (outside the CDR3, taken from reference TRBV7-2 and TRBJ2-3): GAGVSQSPSNKVTEKGKDVELRCDPISGHTALYWYRQSLGQGLEFLIYFQGNSAPDKSGLPSDRFSAERTGGSVSTLTIQRTQQEDSAVYLCASRFYGTGAFTDTQYFGPGTRLTVL.

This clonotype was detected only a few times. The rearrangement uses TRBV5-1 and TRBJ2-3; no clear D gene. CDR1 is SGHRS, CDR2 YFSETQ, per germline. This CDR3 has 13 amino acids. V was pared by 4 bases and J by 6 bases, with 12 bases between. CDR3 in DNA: TGCGCCAGCAGCGCCCTACGACTTGATACGCAGTATTTT. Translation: CASSALRLDTQYF. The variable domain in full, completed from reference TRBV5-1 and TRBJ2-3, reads KAGVTQTPRYLIKTRGQQVTLSCSPISGHRSVSWYQQTPGQGLQFLFEYFSETQRNKGNFPGRFSGRQFSNSRSEMNVSTLELGDSALYLCASSALRLDTQYFGPGTRLTVL.

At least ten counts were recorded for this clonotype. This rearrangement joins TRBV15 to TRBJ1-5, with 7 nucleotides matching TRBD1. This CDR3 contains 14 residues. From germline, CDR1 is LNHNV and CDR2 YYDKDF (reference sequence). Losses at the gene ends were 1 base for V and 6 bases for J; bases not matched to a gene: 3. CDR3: CATSRGGGSQPQHF. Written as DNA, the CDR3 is TGTGCCACCAGCAGAGGAGGGGGCAGTCAGCCCCAGCATTTT.

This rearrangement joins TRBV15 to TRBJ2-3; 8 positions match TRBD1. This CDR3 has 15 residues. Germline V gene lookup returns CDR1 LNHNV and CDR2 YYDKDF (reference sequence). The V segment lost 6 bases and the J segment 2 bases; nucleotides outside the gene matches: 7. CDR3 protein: CATRPGTGATDTQYF. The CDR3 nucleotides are TGTGCCACCAGGCCGGGGACAGGAGCCACAGATACGCAGTATTTT.

The CDR3 region is CASSFPPRRTYNEQFF. CDR3 sequence (DNA): TGTGCCAGCAGTTTCCCCCCGCGCAGGACATACAATGAGCAGTTCTTC. J is TRBJ2-1 and V is TRBV12-3 or TRBV12-4; TRBD1 is a possible D gene (5 bases). The CDR3 is made up of 16 amino acids. V was pared by 3 bases and J by 4 bases, with 16 bases between.

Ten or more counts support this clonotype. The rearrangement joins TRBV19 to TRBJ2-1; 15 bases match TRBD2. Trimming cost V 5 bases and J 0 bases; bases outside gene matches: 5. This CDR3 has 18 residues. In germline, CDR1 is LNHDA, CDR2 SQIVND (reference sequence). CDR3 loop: CASSGGLAGGSSYNEQFF. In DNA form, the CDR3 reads TGTGCCAGTAGTGGGGGACTAGCGGGGGGAAGCTCCTACAATGAGCAGTTCTTC. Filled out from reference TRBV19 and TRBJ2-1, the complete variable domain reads DGGITQSPKYLFRKEGQNVTLSCEQNLNHDAMYWYRQDPGQGLRLIYYSQIVNDFQKGDIAEGYSVSREKKESFPLTVTSAQKNPTAFYLCASSGGLAGGSSYNEQFFGPGTRLTVL.